These 32 T cell receptor beta chains originate from one sample sequenced in a study of OX40 agonist ivuxolimab in advanced cancers. The data were produced by immunoSEQ multiplex PCR, yet TCRdb's version contains in-frame clones alone and is incomplete. Among about 25,000 clones listed, approximately 86% were seen once. This specimen was CD4+ or CD8+ T cells sorted from blood, taken in a trial of the OX40 agonist ivuxolimab. These TCRs come from an adult with an advanced solid tumor such as melanoma, head and neck, liver or kidney cancer.

The chain links TRBV19 to TRBJ2-7, with D unclear. The CDR3 covers 13 residues. Germline V gives CDR1 LNHDA, CDR2 SQIVND (reference sequence). V gave up 3 bases and J gave up 3 bases, with 9 bases separating them. The chain's CDR3 is CASSMGTFYEQYF. DNA of the CDR3: TGTGCCAGTAGTATGGGCACGTTCTACGAGCAGTACTTC.

This rearrangement joins TRBV2 to TRBJ1-4, with D tentatively TRBD1 (6 bases). Germline assignment: CDR1 SNHLY and CDR2 FYNNEI. The CDR3 runs to 18 residues. V lost 3 bases, J lost 4 bases, and 21 bases lay in between. The CDR3: CASSDGSYAGQNNEKLFF. The CDR3 DNA reads TGTGCCAGCAGTGACGGGTCTTACGCCGGACAGAATAATGAAAAACTGTTTTTT. Using reference TRBV2 and TRBJ1-4 for the parts outside the CDR3, the full variable domain is EPEVTQTPSHQVTQMGQEVILRCVPISNHLYFYWYRQILGQKVEFLVSFYNNEISEKSEIFDDQFSVERPDGSNFTLKIRSTKLEDSAMYFCASSDGSYAGQNNEKLFFGSGTQLSVL.

The chain is built from TRBV30 and TRBJ2-1; 10 bases are a match to TRBD2. This CDR3 comprises 17 residues. V dropped 3 bases and J dropped 0; count of bases not matched to a gene: 8. Per germline, CDR1 GTSNPN and CDR2 SVGIG (reference sequence). The CDR3 sequence: CAWRGIAGGISYNEQFF. CDR3 sequence (DNA): TGTGCCTGGAGAGGAATAGCGGGGGGAATCTCCTACAATGAGCAGTTCTTC.

The chain has TRBV10-3 and TRBJ2-5; 7 bases fit TRBD1. Per the germline V gene, CDR1 is ENHRY and CDR2 is SYGVKD. The CDR3 spans 14 residues. J lost 4 bases, V lost 10 bases, and 12 bases had no gene match. CDR3 nucleotide sequence: TGTGCCACAAACCCGGGACAGACAATAGAGACCCAGTACTTC. Amino acids: CATNPGQTIETQYF.

J is TRBJ1-2 and V is TRBV27, with D maybe TRBD1 (6 bases). Germline V gene sequence: CDR1 MNHEY, CDR2 SMNVEV (reference sequence). The CDR3 contains 15 residues. V was clipped by 7 bases and J by 2 bases, with 17 bases between them. CDR3 sequence reads: CASTLRGGLNYGYTF. As DNA, the CDR3 is TGTGCCAGCACCCTGAGGGGGGGCCTGAACTATGGCTACACCTTC.

CDR3 loop: CASSLGGGFNEQFF. CDR3 nucleotide sequence: TGTGCCAGCAGCTTGGGAGGGGGTTTCAATGAGCAGTTCTTC. The chain links TRBV5-6 to TRBJ2-1; TRBD1 is a possible D gene (6 bases). CDR1 is SGHDT, CDR2 YYEEEE, per germline. The CDR3 extends over 14 amino acids. Trimming cost V 0 bases and J 6 bases, with 10 bases left between them.

This rearrangement joins TRBV7-6 to TRBJ2-1; tentatively, D is TRBD2 (5 bases). From germline, CDR1 is SGHVS and CDR2 FNYEAQ. The CDR3 covers 12 residues. The V end lost 2 bases, the J end lost 8 bases, and 7 bases lay between the germline ends. The CDR3 spells CASSLSGYEQFF. The CDR3 bases are TGTGCCAGCAGCTTATCGGGATATGAGCAGTTCTTC.

In DNA form, the CDR3 reads TGCGCCAGCAGCTTGGACACAGATACGCAGTATTTT. Translated: CASSLDTDTQYF. This rearrangement joins TRBV5-1 to TRBJ2-3; no definite D call. Germline V gene sequence: CDR1 SGHRS, CDR2 YFSETQ. The CDR3 has 12 residues. Trimming removed 0 bases at V and 2 bases at J, with 1 base between.

The rearrangement links TRBV5-1 to TRBJ2-1; 13 nucleotides line up with TRBD2. Germline V CDR1 and CDR2: SGHRS, YFSETQ. Germline trimming cut 3 bases from V and 8 bases from J; bases unmatched to any gene: 2. The CDR3 consists of 14 residues. The CDR3 region is CASSWTSGSYEQFF. Here the CDR3 DNA reads TGCGCCAGCAGCTGGACTAGCGGGAGCTATGAGCAGTTCTTC.

CDR3: CSASRLSEQFF. CDR3 coding DNA: TGCAGTGCTAGTAGACTCTCTGAGCAGTTCTTC. The chain links TRBV20-1 to TRBJ2-1, with D hard to call. V shed 3 bases and J shed 9 bases, with 9 bases lying between them. Germline loops: CDR1 DFQATT, CDR2 SNEGSKA (reference sequence). This CDR3 has 11 residues.

This chain joins TRBV29-1 and TRBJ1-3; unclear D gene. The V gene lost 2 bases and the J gene lost 1 base, with 0 bases spanning the gap. The germline V gene has CDR1 SQVTM and CDR2 ANQGSEA. The CDR3 is 11 amino acids. CDR3 coding DNA: TGCAGCGTTGAATCTGGAAACACCATATATTTT. Protein: CSVESGNTIYF. The full variable domain, rest sourced from reference TRBV29-1 and TRBJ1-3, is SAVISQKPSRDICQRGTSLTIQCQVDSQVTMMFWYRQQPGQSLTLIATANQGSEATYESGFVIDKFPISRPNLTFSTLTVSNMSPEDSSIYLCSVESGNTIYFGEGSWLTVV.

This chain links TRBV6-1 with TRBJ2-7; 12 bases are a match to TRBD1. Per the germline V gene, CDR1 is MNHNS and CDR2 is SASEGT. V trimming: 3 bases; J trimming: 7 bases; junction bases outside the gene matches: 10. The CDR3 is made up of 16 amino acids. The CDR3 DNA reads as TGTGCCAGCAGTGACCGGGACAGGGGGCCCCAGTGGGAGCAGTACTTC. It yields the protein CASSDRDRGPQWEQYF.

On this clone: Other DNA sequences of this sample code for an identical CDR3. The chain joins TRBV19 to TRBJ1-2, with a weak D call TRBD1 (5 bases). V was pared by 10 bases and J by 2 bases, with 14 bases between. This CDR3 contains 13 residues. Per germline, CDR1 LNHDA and CDR2 SQIVND (reference sequence). Here the CDR3 reads CATQPGGNYGYTF. The CDR3 DNA is TGTGCCACCCAACCGGGGGGAAACTATGGCTACACCTTC. Complete variable domain (other parts from reference TRBV19 and TRBJ1-2): DGGITQSPKYLFRKEGQNVTLSCEQNLNHDAMYWYRQDPGQGLRLIYYSQIVNDFQKGDIAEGYSVSREKKESFPLTVTSAQKNPTAFYLCATQPGGNYGYTFGSGTRLTVV.

This chain links TRBV28 with TRBJ2-7; perhaps TRBD2 as D (5 bases). The CDR3 contains 14 residues. CDR1 and CDR2 (germline): MDHEN, SYDVKM. Trimming took 3 bases from V and 2 from J, leaving 11 bases between them. In DNA, the CDR3 is TGTGCCAGCAGTTTTGGGAGCCTTGCCTACGAGCAGTACTTC. This sequence encodes CASSFGSLAYEQYF.

This chain connects TRBV5-6 to TRBJ2-1; 8 bases match TRBD1. The ends lost 4 bases at V and 2 bases at J; junction bases unmatched: 5. Germline V CDR1 and CDR2: SGHDT, YYEEEE. The CDR3 has 15 amino acids. The CDR3 region has the DNA TGTGCCAGCAGCCCCCGGGACAGGCCCTACAATGAGCAGTTCTTC. It yields the protein CASSPRDRPYNEQFF. The variable domain in full, with the rest retrieved from reference TRBV5-6 and TRBJ2-1, is DAGVTQSPTHLIKTRGQQVTLRCSPKSGHDTVSWYQQALGQGPQFIFQYYEEEERQRGNFPDRFSGHQFPNYSSELNVNALLLGDSALYLCASSPRDRPYNEQFFGPGTRLTVL.

The chain couples TRBV4-2 to TRBJ2-2; D tentatively fits TRBD1 or TRBD2 (5 bases each). Germline V gene sequence: CDR1 LGHNA, CDR2 YNFKEQ. This CDR3 has 13 residues. V lost 3 bases and J 9 bases, leaving 11 bases between the germline ends. The CDR3 DNA is TGTGCCAGCAGCCAGGGGGAATCACGGGAGCTGTTTTTT. This encodes CASSQGESRELFF.

This clone was detected only once. The CDR3: CASSYSTSGGYEQYF. The CDR3 DNA reads as TGTGCCAGCAGTTACTCGACTAGCGGGGGATACGAGCAGTACTTC. The V gene is TRBV6-5, the J gene TRBJ2-7; TRBD2 agrees at 12 bases. The germline V gene has CDR1 MNHEY and CDR2 SVGAGI. The junction had 1 base not matched to a gene; V was cut back by 0 bases and J by 4 bases. The CDR3 has 15 amino acids.

This chain joins TRBV19 and TRBJ2-3; 10 positions match TRBD1. V gave up 5 bases and J gave up 5 bases; unmatched junction bases: 4. CDR1 is LNHDA, CDR2 SQIVND, per germline (reference sequence). The CDR3 extends over 14 amino acids. CDR3 in DNA: TGTGCCAGTAGTGCGACAGGGGGCTTAGATACGCAGTATTTT. It is translated as CASSATGGLDTQYF. Based on the CDR3 plus reference TRBV19 and TRBJ2-3, the full variable domain is DGGITQSPKYLFRKEGQNVTLSCEQNLNHDAMYWYRQDPGQGLRLIYYSQIVNDFQKGDIAEGYSVSREKKESFPLTVTSAQKNPTAFYLCASSATGGLDTQYFGPGTRLTVL.

V gene TRBV19 combines with J gene TRBJ2-1; the match to TRBD2 covers 8 bases. The germline CDR1 and CDR2 sequences are LNHDA and SQIVND (reference sequence). After removal of 5 bases from V and 2 bases from J, the junction contained 5 bases not matched to a gene. The CDR3 length is 15 residues. DNA of the CDR3: TGTGCCAGTAGTTCCGGGACTAGTCCCTACAATGAGCAGTTCTTC. Translated: CASSSGTSPYNEQFF. Drawing the rest from reference TRBV19 and TRBJ2-1, the complete variable domain is DGGITQSPKYLFRKEGQNVTLSCEQNLNHDAMYWYRQDPGQGLRLIYYSQIVNDFQKGDIAEGYSVSREKKESFPLTVTSAQKNPTAFYLCASSSGTSPYNEQFFGPGTRLTVL.

The chain links TRBV6-6 to TRBJ2-7; TRBD1 agrees at 8 bases. The CDR3 contains 14 residues. Trimming at V came to 6 bases and at J to 6 bases, leaving 10 bases not matched to a gene. Germline CDR1 is MNHNY and CDR2 is SVGAGI (reference sequence). Here the CDR3 DNA reads TGTGCCAGCAGCCCCCAAACAGGGGGGCGCGAGCAGTACTTC. Its translation: CASSPQTGGREQYF.

V gene TRBV29-1 combines with J gene TRBJ1-4, with D possibly matching TRBD1 (6 bases). CDR1 SQVTM and CDR2 ANQGSEA come from the germline V gene. V was clipped by 5 bases and J by 0 bases, with 10 bases between them. The CDR3 runs 14 residues. Written as DNA, the CDR3 is TGCAGCGTTACCCGGACAGCAACTAATGAAAAACTGTTTTTT. Translated, it gives CSVTRTATNEKLFF.

The CDR3 is CASSLKAQGAGRDNEQFF. CDR3 bases: TGTGCCAGCAGCTTAAAGGCCCAGGGAGCGGGGAGGGACAATGAGCAGTTCTTC. This chain connects TRBV7-3 to TRBJ2-1; 7 bases are a match to TRBD2. The CDR3 spans 18 residues. The trim removed 1 base at V and 5 bases at J, leaving 14 bases unmatched. Germline V CDR1 and CDR2: SGHTA, FQGTGA.

The genes are TRBV18 and TRBJ1-3, with D unclear. Germline V lookup: CDR1 KGHSH, CDR2 LQKENI. The V gene lost 3 bases and the J gene lost 9 bases, with 12 bases spanning the gap. The CDR3 is made up of 13 amino acids. CDR3 protein: CASSPPMGFTIYF. CDR3 nucleotides: TGTGCCAGCTCACCTCCGATGGGCTTCACCATATATTTT.

The chain recombines TRBV4-2 with TRBJ1-4; D may be TRBD1 (6 bases). CDR3 size: 16 residues. CDR1 is LGHNA, CDR2 YNFKEQ, per germline. Trimming removed 0 bases at V and 3 bases at J, with 11 bases between. CDR3 nucleotide sequence: TGTGCCAGCAGCCAAGAGGGAGGGGGAGCTAATGAAAAACTGTTTTTT. Translation: CASSQEGGGANEKLFF.

This rearrangement joins TRBV4-1 to TRBJ2-1, with 8 bases that match TRBD2. V dropped 3 bases and J dropped 8; count of bases not matched to a gene: 3. The CDR3 loop spans 13 amino acids. The germline gives CDR1 MGHRA, CDR2 YSYEKL. CDR3 in DNA: TGCGCCAGCAGCCAGCCCGGGGGGGATGAGCAGTTCTTC. As protein: CASSQPGGDEQFF.

This sequence joins TRBV9 and TRBJ2-7; D call uncertain. Germline V lookup: CDR1 SGDLS, CDR2 YYNGEE. CDR3 length equals 13 residues. The V end lost 0 bases, the J end lost 7 bases, and 11 bases lay between the germline ends. The CDR3: CASSVGFTLEQYF. The CDR3 nucleotides are TGTGCCAGCAGCGTAGGGTTCACCCTGGAGCAGTACTTC. Supplemented by reference TRBV9 and TRBJ2-7, the full variable domain reads DSGVTQTPKHLITATGQRVTLRCSPRSGDLSVYWYQQSLDQGLQFLIQYYNGEERAKGNILERFSAQQFPDLHSELNLSSLELGDSALYFCASSVGFTLEQYFGPGTRLTVT.

The CDR3 is CASSVNLDRVSYEQYF. For the CDR3, the DNA is TGTGCCAGCAGTGTAAATCTGGACAGGGTCTCCTACGAGCAGTACTTC. V usage is TRBV2 and J usage is TRBJ2-7, with 8 bases lining up with TRBD1. CDR3 length: 16 amino acids. Germline assignment: CDR1 SNHLY and CDR2 FYNNEI. With V trimmed by 4 bases and J by 0 bases, 8 bases remained unmatched.

CDR3 nucleotides: TGCGCCAGCAGCCAGACGGGAGGGGACGCCTACGAGCAGTACTTC. This gives the protein CASSQTGGDAYEQYF. The V call is TRBV4-1, the J call TRBJ2-7, with 8 bases aligning to TRBD2. V shed 3 bases and J 2 bases; nucleotides not matched to a gene: 6. The CDR3 has 15 residues. In germline, CDR1 is MGHRA, CDR2 YSYEKL.

This clone was observed a handful of times. V is TRBV19 and J is TRBJ1-5; no clear D gene. Germline V lookup: CDR1 LNHDA, CDR2 SQIVND (reference sequence). Trimming cost V 10 bases and J 3 bases, with 7 bases left between them. CDR3 length: 11 residues. CDR3 in amino acids: CATGPNQPQHF. In DNA form, the CDR3 reads TGTGCCACCGGGCCCAATCAGCCCCAGCATTTT.

This chain connects TRBV7-8 to TRBJ1-5; 8 bases are shared with TRBD1. The CDR3 is made up of 16 amino acids. Trimming removed 2 bases from V and 5 bases from J; junction bases left unmatched: 8. Germline V gene data show CDR1 as SGHVS and CDR2 as FQNEAQ. The CDR3 here is CASSLYAGGQDQPQHF. Here the CDR3 DNA reads TGTGCCAGCAGCTTATATGCAGGGGGCCAAGATCAGCCCCAGCATTTT.

This clone was counted once. The chain uses TRBV19 and TRBJ1-5, with a tentative D call TRBD1 (5 bases). Per germline, CDR1 LNHDA and CDR2 SQIVND (reference sequence). The CDR3 is made up of 16 amino acids. The ends were cut back, 5 bases at V and 1 base at J, with 15 bases in the middle. CDR3 DNA: TGTGCCAGTAGTCCCCTGGTCTGGGGGAGCAATCAGCCCCAGCATTTT. Translated: CASSPLVWGSNQPQHF.

The chain couples TRBV9 to TRBJ2-1; no reliable D call. CDR3 length equals 12 residues. Germline CDR1 and CDR2: SGDLS and YYNGEE. Trimming left V 4 bases short and J 5 bases short, with 7 bases between. CDR3 sequence (DNA): TGTGCCAGCAGCCCTGAAAACAATGAGCAGTTCTTC. Translated, it gives CASSPENNEQFF.